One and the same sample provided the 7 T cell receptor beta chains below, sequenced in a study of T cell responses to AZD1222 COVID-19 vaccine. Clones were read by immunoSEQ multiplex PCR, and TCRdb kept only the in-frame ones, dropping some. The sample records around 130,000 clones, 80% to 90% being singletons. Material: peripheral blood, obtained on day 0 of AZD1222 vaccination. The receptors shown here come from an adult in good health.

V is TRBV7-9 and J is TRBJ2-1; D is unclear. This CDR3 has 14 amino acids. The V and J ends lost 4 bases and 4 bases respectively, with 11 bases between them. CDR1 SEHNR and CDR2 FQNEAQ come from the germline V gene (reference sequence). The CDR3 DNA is TGTGCCAGCAGCTCTCGGACCGGATACAATGAGCAGTTCTTC. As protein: CASSSRTGYNEQFF. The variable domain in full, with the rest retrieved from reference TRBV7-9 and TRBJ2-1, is DTGVSQNPRHKITKRGQNVTFRCDPISEHNRLYWYRQTLGQGPEFLTYFQNEAQLEKSRLLSDRFSAERPKGSFSTLEIQRTEQGDSAMYLCASSSRTGYNEQFFGPGTRLTVL.

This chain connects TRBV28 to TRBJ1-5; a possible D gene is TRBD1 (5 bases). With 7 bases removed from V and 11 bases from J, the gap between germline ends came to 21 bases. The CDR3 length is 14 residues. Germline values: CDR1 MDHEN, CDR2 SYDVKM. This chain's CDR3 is CASTPRGGVRAQHF. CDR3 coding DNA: TGTGCCAGCACCCCGAGGGGAGGGGTGAGGGCCCAGCATTTT. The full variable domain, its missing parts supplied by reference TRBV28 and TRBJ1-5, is DVKVTQSSRYLVKRTGEKVFLECVQDMDHENMFWYRQDPGLGLRLIYFSYDVKMKEKGDIPEGYSVSREKKERFSLILESASTNQTSMYLCASTPRGGVRAQHFGDGTRLSIL.

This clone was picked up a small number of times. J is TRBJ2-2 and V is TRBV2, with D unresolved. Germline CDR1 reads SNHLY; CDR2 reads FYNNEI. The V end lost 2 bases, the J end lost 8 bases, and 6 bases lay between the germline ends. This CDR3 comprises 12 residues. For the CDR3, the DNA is TGTGCCAGCAGTGAACAGTTGGGGGAGCTGTTTTTT. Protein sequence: CASSEQLGELFF.

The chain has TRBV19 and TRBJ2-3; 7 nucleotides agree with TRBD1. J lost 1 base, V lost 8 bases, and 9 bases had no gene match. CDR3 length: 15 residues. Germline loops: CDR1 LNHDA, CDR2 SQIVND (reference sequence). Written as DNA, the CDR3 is TGTGCCAGTTGGGGGAGAACAGGGGGCACAGATACGCAGTATTTT. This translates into CASWGRTGGTDTQYF.

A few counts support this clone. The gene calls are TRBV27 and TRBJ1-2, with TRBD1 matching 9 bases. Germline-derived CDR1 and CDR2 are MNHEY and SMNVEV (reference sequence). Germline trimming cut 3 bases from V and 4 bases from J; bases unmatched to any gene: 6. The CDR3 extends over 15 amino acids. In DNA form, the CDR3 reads TGTGCCAGCAGTTTCGGGACAGGGACCCTCTATGGCTACACCTTC. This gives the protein CASSFGTGTLYGYTF.

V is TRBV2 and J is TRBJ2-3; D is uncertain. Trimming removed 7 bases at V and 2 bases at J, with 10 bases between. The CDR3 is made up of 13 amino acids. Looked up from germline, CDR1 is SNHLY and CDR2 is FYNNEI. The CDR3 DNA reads TGTGCCAGCAACCGTATTTTCACAGATACGCAGTATTTT. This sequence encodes CASNRIFTDTQYF.

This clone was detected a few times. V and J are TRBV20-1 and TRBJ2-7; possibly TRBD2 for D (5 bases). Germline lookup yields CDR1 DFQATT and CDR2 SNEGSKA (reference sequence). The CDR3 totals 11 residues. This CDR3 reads CSMSGDYEQYF. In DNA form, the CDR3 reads TGCAGCATGAGCGGTGACTACGAGCAGTACTTC.